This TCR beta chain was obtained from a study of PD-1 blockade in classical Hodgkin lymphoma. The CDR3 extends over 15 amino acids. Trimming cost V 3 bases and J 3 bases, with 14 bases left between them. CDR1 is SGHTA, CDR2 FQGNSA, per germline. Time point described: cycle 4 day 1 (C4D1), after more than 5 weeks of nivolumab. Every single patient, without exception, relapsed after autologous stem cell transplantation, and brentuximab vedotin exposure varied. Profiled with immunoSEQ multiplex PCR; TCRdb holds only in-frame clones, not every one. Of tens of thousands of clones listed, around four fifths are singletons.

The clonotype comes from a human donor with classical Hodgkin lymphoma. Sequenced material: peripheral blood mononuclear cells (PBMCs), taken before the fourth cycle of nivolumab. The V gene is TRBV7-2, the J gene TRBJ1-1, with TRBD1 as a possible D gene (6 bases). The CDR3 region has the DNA TGTGCCAGCAGCTTTGGGTGGGGGGGCTACACTGAAGCTTTCTTT. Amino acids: CASSFGWGGYTEAFF.